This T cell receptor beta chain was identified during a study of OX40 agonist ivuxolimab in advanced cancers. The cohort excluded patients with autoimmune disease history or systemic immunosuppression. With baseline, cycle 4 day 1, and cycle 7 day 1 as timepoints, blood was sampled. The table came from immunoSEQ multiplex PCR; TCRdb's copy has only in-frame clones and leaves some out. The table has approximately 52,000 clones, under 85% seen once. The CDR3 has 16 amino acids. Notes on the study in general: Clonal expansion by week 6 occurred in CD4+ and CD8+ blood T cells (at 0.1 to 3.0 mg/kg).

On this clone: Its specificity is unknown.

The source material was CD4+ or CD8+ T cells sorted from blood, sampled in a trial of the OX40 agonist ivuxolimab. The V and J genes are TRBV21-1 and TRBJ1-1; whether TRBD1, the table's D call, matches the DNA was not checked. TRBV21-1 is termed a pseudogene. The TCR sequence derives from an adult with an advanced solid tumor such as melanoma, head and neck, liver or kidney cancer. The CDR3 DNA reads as TGTGCCAGCAGCGCGGAGGACAGGGCTGGGAGCACTGAAGCTTTCTTT. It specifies CASSAEDRAGSTEAFF.